These 30 T cell receptor beta chains were sequenced from one sample in a study of control samples from healthy donors and cancer patients. Measured with immunoSEQ multiplex PCR; TCRdb has only the in-frame clones, and not every one. The sample has under 70,000 clones; 95% to 96% are singletons. Sequencing input: blood. Every receptor here comes from a woman between 18 and 30 years old in good health.

The chain joins TRBV4-2 to TRBJ1-2; possible D gene TRBD1, 5 bases. Germline CDR1 and CDR2: LGHNA and YNFKEQ. The V gene lost 0 bases and the J gene lost 2 bases, with 10 bases spanning the gap. The CDR3 runs 15 residues. DNA for the CDR3: TGTGCCAGCAGCCAAGATCTATGGGGGAACTATGGCTACACCTTC. Translation: CASSQDLWGNYGYTF.

V and J are TRBV7-6 and TRBJ1-1, with D hard to call. The germline V and J ends were trimmed by 1 base and 1 base, with 4 bases remaining between them. In germline, CDR1 is SGHVS, CDR2 FNYEAQ. This CDR3 is built from 13 residues. The CDR3 DNA reads as TGTGCCAGCAGCTTAGAACAGAACACTGAAGCTTTCTTT. Encoded protein: CASSLEQNTEAFF.

This clone occurred once. Other DNA sequences in this specimen translate into the identical CDR3. The chain recombines TRBV7-9 with TRBJ1-2; TRBD1 matches 10 bases. Germline assignment: CDR1 SEHNR and CDR2 FQNEAQ (reference sequence). CDR3 length: 15 residues. V dropped 5 bases and J dropped 5; count of bases not matched to a gene: 8. Written as DNA, the CDR3 is TGTGCCAGCAGCCCAAGACAGGGGGCAGGGTATGGCTACACCTTC. Translated: CASSPRQGAGYGYTF.

The CDR3 sequence: CASQGRSFRTGELFF. DNA of the CDR3: TGTGCCAGCCAAGGACGGAGCTTCAGGACCGGGGAGCTGTTTTTT. This chain connects TRBV6-4 to TRBJ2-2; D not resolved. CDR3 length: 15 amino acids. The germline CDR1 and CDR2 sequences are MRHNA and SNTAGT. Trimming stripped 8 bases from V and 5 bases from J, with 18 bases between.

The J gene is TRBJ2-3, the V gene TRBV6-5; D may be TRBD1 (6 bases). This CDR3 region has 12 residues. In germline, CDR1 is MNHEY, CDR2 SVGAGI. The ends were cut back, 6 bases at V and 8 bases at J, with 12 bases in the middle. The CDR3 loop reads CASRLQGGTQYF. The CDR3 region has the DNA TGTGCCAGCAGGCTACAGGGTGGTACGCAGTATTTT.

This rearrangement joins TRBV9 to TRBJ1-3; possible D gene TRBD1, 5 bases. Germline CDR1 and CDR2: SGDLS and YYNGEE. Trimming stripped 0 bases from V and 2 bases from J, with 15 bases between. The CDR3 covers 17 residues. This chain's CDR3 is CASSVDGGVQTGNTIYF. Written as DNA, the CDR3 is TGTGCCAGCAGCGTAGATGGGGGTGTGCAGACTGGAAACACCATATATTTT.

J is TRBJ1-5 and V is TRBV2, with D tentatively TRBD1 (5 bases). The ends were cut back, 6 bases at V and 4 bases at J, with 16 bases in the middle. Germline loops: CDR1 SNHLY, CDR2 FYNNEI. CDR3 length: 15 amino acids. CDR3 amino acids: CASRADSGYNQPQHF. DNA of the CDR3: TGTGCCAGCAGGGCCGACAGCGGTTATAATCAGCCCCAGCATTTT.

The J gene is TRBJ1-2, the V gene TRBV12-3 or TRBV12-4, with D hard to call. This CDR3 contains 13 residues. V lost 4 bases to trimming and J lost 5 bases, with 11 bases between them. This CDR3 is CASSSTGKYGYTF. The CDR3 DNA reads as TGTGCCAGCAGTTCGACGGGGAAATATGGCTACACCTTC.

The chain joins TRBV30 to TRBJ2-7; either TRBD1 or TRBD2 may supply D (6 bases each). This CDR3 is 13 amino acids long. The V end was cut by 2 bases, the J end by 2 bases, with 10 bases between. CDR1 is GTSNPN, CDR2 SVGIG, per germline (reference sequence). CDR3 DNA sequence: TGTGCCTGGAGTCGAGGGGGGACCTACGAGCAGTACTTC. Amino acid sequence: CAWSRGGTYEQYF. Filled out from reference TRBV30 and TRBJ2-7, the complete variable domain reads SQTIHQWPATLVQPVGSPLSLECTVEGTSNPNLYWYRQAAGRGLQLLFYSVGIGQISSEVPQNLSASRPQDRQFILSSKKLLLSDSGFYLCAWSRGGTYEQYFGPGTRLTVT.

The chain couples TRBV5-1 to TRBJ1-3; no clear D. V was trimmed by 3 bases and J by 0 bases, leaving 7 bases between them. The germline gives CDR1 SGHRS, CDR2 YFSETQ. The CDR3 length is 14 residues. CDR3 DNA sequence: TGCGCCAGCAGCTCTGGCGGCTCTGGAAACACCATATATTTT. This codes for CASSSGGSGNTIYF. Full variable domain (missing parts from reference TRBV5-1 and TRBJ1-3): KAGVTQTPRYLIKTRGQQVTLSCSPISGHRSVSWYQQTPGQGLQFLFEYFSETQRNKGNFPGRFSGRQFSNSRSEMNVSTLELGDSALYLCASSSGGSGNTIYFGEGSWLTVV.

This chain links TRBV7-8 with TRBJ1-2, with TRBD1 as a possible D gene (5 bases). Trimming took off 1 base at V and 6 bases at J, with 15 bases between the two ends. CDR3 length: 15 residues. The germline gives CDR1 SGHVS, CDR2 FQNEAQ. CDR3 coding DNA: TGTGCCAGCAGCTTAGTGCCGGGACTCAGAAATGGCTACACCTTC. The encoded protein is CASSLVPGLRNGYTF. The complete variable domain, with remaining parts taken from reference TRBV7-8 and TRBJ1-2, reads GAGVSQSPRYKVAKRGQDVALRCDPISGHVSLFWYQQALGQGPEFLTYFQNEAQLDKSGLPSDRFFAERPEGSVSTLKIQRTQQEDSAVYLCASSLVPGLRNGYTFGSGTRLTVV.

This chain links TRBV6-5 with TRBJ1-4; D gene uncertain. The CDR3 has 14 residues. V gave up 2 bases and J gave up 11 bases, with 15 bases separating them. Germline CDR1 reads MNHEY; CDR2 reads SVGAGI. The CDR3 nucleotides read TGTGCCAGCAGTTACAGGGCAGGCTCTGTGAAACTGTTTTTT. Amino acid sequence: CASSYRAGSVKLFF.

CDR3 sequence: CASSLGYGGNGYTF. CDR3 in DNA: TGTGCCAGCAGCTTAGGGTATGGGGGTAATGGCTACACCTTC. V usage is TRBV7-2 and J usage is TRBJ1-2; possibly TRBD1 for D (5 bases). Trimming removed 1 base from V and 6 bases from J, with 12 bases in between. This CDR3 region has 14 residues. The V gene's germline CDR1 is SGHTA and CDR2 FQGNSA.

This chain links TRBV4-3 with TRBJ1-6; 9 bases agree with TRBD1. Germline CDR1 LGHNA, CDR2 YSLEER. This CDR3 is built from 18 residues. V was pared by 4 bases and J by 0 bases, with 7 bases of the junction left unmatched. The DNA of the CDR3 is TGCGCCAGCAGCCCCGACAGGGGGGACAGCTCCTATAATTCACCCCTCCACTTT. Translation gives CASSPDRGDSSYNSPLHF.

V and J are TRBV10-3 and TRBJ2-7, with 12 bases lining up with TRBD2. J gave up 2 bases and V 6 bases, and 5 bases lay outside the gene matches. Germline loops: CDR1 ENHRY, CDR2 SYGVKD. The length of the CDR3 is 15 residues. The DNA of the CDR3 is TGTGCCATCAGAAACCGACTAGCGGGGGCCTACGAGCAGTACTTC. Its protein product is CAIRNRLAGAYEQYF.

This rearrangement joins TRBV15 to TRBJ2-1, with 8 nucleotides matching TRBD1. CDR1 and CDR2 from the germline V gene are LNHNV and YYDKDF (reference sequence). V shed 4 bases and J 4 bases; nucleotides not matched to a gene: 12. The CDR3 consists of 17 residues. The CDR3 loop is CATSTTYGQGDYNEQFF. The DNA for the CDR3 is TGTGCCACCAGCACCACCTACGGACAGGGCGATTACAATGAGCAGTTCTTC.

The chain links TRBV6-6 to TRBJ1-1; a weak D match, TRBD1 (5 bases). CDR3 size: 14 residues. V was cut by 6 bases and J by 1 base, with 12 bases left in between. Germline lookup yields CDR1 MNHNY and CDR2 SVGAGI (reference sequence). CDR3 sequence: CASSETAPNTEAFF. CDR3 nucleotide sequence: TGTGCCAGCAGCGAGACAGCCCCGAACACTGAAGCTTTCTTT.

V is TRBV5-1 and J is TRBJ1-2; D unclear. Looked up from germline, CDR1 is SGHRS and CDR2 is YFSETQ. Trimming removed 2 bases from V and 8 bases from J, with 10 bases in between. CDR3 length: 12 residues. The CDR3 DNA is TGCGCCAGCAGCTTTCCAGGAAGGGGCTACACCTTC. It is translated as CASSFPGRGYTF.

The gene calls are TRBV27 and TRBJ2-3; the match to TRBD1 covers 8 bases. From germline, CDR1 is MNHEY and CDR2 SMNVEV (reference sequence). The junction had 8 bases not matched to a gene; V was cut back by 7 bases and J by 2 bases. The CDR3 is 15 amino acids. CDR3 nucleotides: TGTGCCAGCACCCGACAGGGGTATAACACAGATACGCAGTATTTT. This translates into CASTRQGYNTDTQYF.

The chain carries TRBV6-5 and TRBJ1-2; no firm D call. CDR3 size: 13 residues. CDR1 and CDR2 from the germline V gene are MNHEY and SVGAGI. V lost 0 bases and J lost 4, with 6 bases in between. CDR3 in amino acids: CASSYSSSYGYTF. The CDR3 bases are TGTGCCAGCAGTTACTCATCGTCCTATGGCTACACCTTC.

V is TRBV6-5 and J is TRBJ1-6; weak D call: TRBD1 (5 bases). Germline CDR1 MNHEY, CDR2 SVGAGI. Trimming took 2 bases from V and 10 from J, leaving 12 bases between them. This CDR3 is 14 amino acids long. CDR3 amino acids: CASSYGTGWSPLHF. In nucleotides, the CDR3 is TGTGCCAGCAGTTACGGGACGGGATGGTCACCCCTCCACTTT.

This chain connects TRBV27 to TRBJ2-7; no clear D. The CDR3 spans 11 residues. Trimming took 2 bases from V and 9 from J, leaving 8 bases between them. CDR1 and CDR2 from the germline V gene are MNHEY and SMNVEV (reference sequence). Here the CDR3 reads CASSLKGRQYF. In DNA, the CDR3 is TGTGCCAGCAGTTTAAAGGGCAGGCAGTACTTC.

The rearrangement joins TRBV5-1 to TRBJ2-3; possible D gene TRBD1, 6 bases. This CDR3 contains 14 residues. V was shortened by 1 base and J by 3 bases, with 9 bases between the two germline ends. Germline V lookup: CDR1 SGHRS, CDR2 YFSETQ. The CDR3 nucleotides are TGCGCCAGCAGCTTGCGTCAGGGGACAGATACGCAGTATTTT. It translates to CASSLRQGTDTQYF.

V gene TRBV5-1 combines with J gene TRBJ2-1; TRBD2 aligns across 11 bases. With V trimmed by 4 bases and J by 3 bases, 3 bases remained unmatched. The CDR3 runs to 15 residues. CDR1 is SGHRS and CDR2 is YFSETQ in the germline V gene. CDR3 in DNA: TGCGCCAGCAGCCCCGGGACTAGCGGCTACAATGAGCAGTTCTTC. Protein: CASSPGTSGYNEQFF.

The chain carries TRBV10-2 and TRBJ2-1; 11 nucleotides align to TRBD2. From germline, CDR1 is WSHSY and CDR2 SAAADI. The CDR3 extends over 14 amino acids. Germline trimming cut 4 bases from V and 4 bases from J; bases unmatched to any gene: 0. The CDR3 DNA sequence: TGCGCCAGCAGTGTAGCGGGGGGGTACAATGAGCAGTTCTTC. Translated: CASSVAGGYNEQFF.

J is TRBJ1-2 and V is TRBV7-9; D gene unclear. V lost 2 bases, J lost 5 bases, and 15 bases lay in between. The germline gives CDR1 SEHNR, CDR2 FQNEAQ (reference sequence). There are 15 residues in the CDR3. The CDR3 sequence is CASSLSQATTYGYTF. The CDR3 coding sequence is TGTGCCAGCAGCTTATCGCAGGCTACCACGTATGGCTACACCTTC.

The CDR3 is CASSLVTGGNTEAFF. In nucleotides, the CDR3 is TGTGCCAGCAGTTTAGTGACAGGGGGTAACACTGAAGCTTTCTTT. This chain joins TRBV27 and TRBJ1-1; 9 bases are a match to TRBD1. Germline assignment: CDR1 MNHEY and CDR2 SMNVEV (reference sequence). The CDR3 is made up of 15 amino acids. Unmatched junction bases numbered 3, after V lost 2 bases and J lost 2 bases.

The chain carries TRBV6-2 or TRBV6-3 and TRBJ2-1; TRBD2 matches at 9 bases. With V trimmed by 5 bases and J by 2 bases, 7 bases remained unmatched. CDR3 length: 16 amino acids. The V gene's germline CDR1 is MNHEY and CDR2 SVGEGT. The DNA of the CDR3 is TGTGCCAGCAGTCGCGGCGCGGGGGGGCCCTACAATGAGCAGTTCTTC. Protein sequence: CASSRGAGGPYNEQFF.

V usage is TRBV28 and J usage is TRBJ1-1; D perhaps matches TRBD1 (6 bases). The CDR3 length is 14 residues. V dropped 3 bases and J dropped 0 bases, with 8 bases sitting between them. CDR1 is MDHEN, CDR2 SYDVKM, per germline. CDR3 amino acids: CASSLGGMNTEAFF. CDR3 coding DNA: TGTGCCAGCAGTTTGGGGGGCATGAACACTGAAGCTTTCTTT. Using reference TRBV28 and TRBJ1-1 for the parts outside the CDR3, the full variable domain is DVKVTQSSRYLVKRTGEKVFLECVQDMDHENMFWYRQDPGLGLRLIYFSYDVKMKEKGDIPEGYSVSREKKERFSLILESASTNQTSMYLCASSLGGMNTEAFFGQGTRLTVV.

The chain has TRBV30 and TRBJ1-2; D gene ambiguous. With 2 bases removed from V and 2 bases from J, the gap between germline ends came to 9 bases. This CDR3 contains 13 residues. Germline V gives CDR1 GTSNPN, CDR2 SVGIG (reference sequence). The DNA of the CDR3 is TGTGCCTGGAGTTCCGGGAAAAACTATGGCTACACCTTC. It specifies CAWSSGKNYGYTF.